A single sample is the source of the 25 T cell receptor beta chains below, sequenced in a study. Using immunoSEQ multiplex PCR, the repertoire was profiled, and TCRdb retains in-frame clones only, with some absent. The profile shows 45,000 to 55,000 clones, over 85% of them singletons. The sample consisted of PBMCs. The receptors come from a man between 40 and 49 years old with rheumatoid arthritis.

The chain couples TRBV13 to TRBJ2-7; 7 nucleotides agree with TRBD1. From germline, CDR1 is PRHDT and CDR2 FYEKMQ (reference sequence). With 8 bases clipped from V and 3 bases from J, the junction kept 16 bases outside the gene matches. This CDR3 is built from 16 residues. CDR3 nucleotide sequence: TGTGCCAGCCCCCCACCTGACAGGGAAGAATTCTACGAGCAGTACTTC. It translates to CASPPPDREEFYEQYF.

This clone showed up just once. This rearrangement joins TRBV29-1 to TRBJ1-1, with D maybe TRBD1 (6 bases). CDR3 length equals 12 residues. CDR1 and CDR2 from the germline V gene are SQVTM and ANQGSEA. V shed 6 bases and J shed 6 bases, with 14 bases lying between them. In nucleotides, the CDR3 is TGCAGCGTGGGAGCAGGGGCCCCTGAAGCTTTCTTT. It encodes CSVGAGAPEAFF.

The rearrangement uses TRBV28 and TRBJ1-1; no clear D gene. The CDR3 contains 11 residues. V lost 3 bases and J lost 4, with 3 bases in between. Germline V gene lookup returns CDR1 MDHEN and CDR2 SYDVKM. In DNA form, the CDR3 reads TGTGCCAGCAGTTTGTCCACTGAAGCTTTCTTT. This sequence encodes CASSLSTEAFF.

In DNA, the CDR3 is TGTGCCAGCAGCAAGGGACTAGAAATGAGCGAGCAGTACTTC. As protein: CASSKGLEMSEQYF. V gene TRBV3-1 (or the pseudogene TRBV3-2) combines with J gene TRBJ2-7; 8 nucleotides line up with TRBD2. This CDR3 comprises 14 residues. With 5 bases clipped from V and 6 bases from J, the junction kept 9 bases outside the gene matches. Germline V gene lookup returns CDR1 LGHDT and CDR2 YNNKEL (reference sequence).

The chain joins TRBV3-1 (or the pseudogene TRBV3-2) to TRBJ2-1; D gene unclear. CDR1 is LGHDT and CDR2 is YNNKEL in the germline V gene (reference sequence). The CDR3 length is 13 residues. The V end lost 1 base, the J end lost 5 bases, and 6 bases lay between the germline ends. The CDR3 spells CASSQVRHNEQFF. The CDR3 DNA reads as TGTGCCAGCAGCCAAGTCCGGCACAATGAGCAGTTCTTC.

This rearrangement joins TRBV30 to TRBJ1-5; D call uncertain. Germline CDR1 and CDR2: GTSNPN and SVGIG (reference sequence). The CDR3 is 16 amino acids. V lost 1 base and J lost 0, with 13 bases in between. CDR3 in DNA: TGTGCCTGGAGTGGCTCACACTTCAATAGCAATCAGCCCCAGCATTTT. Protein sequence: CAWSGSHFNSNQPQHF. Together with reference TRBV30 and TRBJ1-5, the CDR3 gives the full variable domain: SQTIHQWPATLVQPVGSPLSLECTVEGTSNPNLYWYRQAAGRGLQLLFYSVGIGQISSEVPQNLSASRPQDRQFILSSKKLLLSDSGFYLCAWSGSHFNSNQPQHFGDGTRLSIL.

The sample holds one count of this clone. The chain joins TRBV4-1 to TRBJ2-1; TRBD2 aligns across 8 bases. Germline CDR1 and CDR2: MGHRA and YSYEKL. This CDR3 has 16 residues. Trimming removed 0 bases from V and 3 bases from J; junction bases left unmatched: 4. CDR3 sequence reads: CASSQESRGVYNEQFF. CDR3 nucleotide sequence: TGCGCCAGCAGCCAAGAATCGCGGGGGGTCTACAATGAGCAGTTCTTC.

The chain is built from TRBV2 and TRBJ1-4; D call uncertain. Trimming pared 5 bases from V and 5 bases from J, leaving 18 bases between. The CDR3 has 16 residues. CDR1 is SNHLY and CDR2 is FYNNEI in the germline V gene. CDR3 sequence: CASSRSAGRLNEKLFF. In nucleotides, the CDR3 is TGTGCCAGCAGTCGTTCTGCTGGGAGACTGAATGAAAAACTGTTTTTT.

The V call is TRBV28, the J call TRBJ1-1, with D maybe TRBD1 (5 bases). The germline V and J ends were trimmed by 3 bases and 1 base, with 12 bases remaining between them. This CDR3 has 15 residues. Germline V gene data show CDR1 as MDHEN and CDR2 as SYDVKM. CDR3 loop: CASSFRGRRNTEAFF. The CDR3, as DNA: TGTGCCAGCAGTTTTAGGGGACGGAGGAACACTGAAGCTTTCTTT.

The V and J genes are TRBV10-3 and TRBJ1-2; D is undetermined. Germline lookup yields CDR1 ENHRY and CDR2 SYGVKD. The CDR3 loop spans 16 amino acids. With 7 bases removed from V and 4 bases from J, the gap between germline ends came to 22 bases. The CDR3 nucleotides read TGTGCCATCAATACCAGGTATAAGGCCAAGAGCTATGGCTACACCTTC. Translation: CAINTRYKAKSYGYTF.

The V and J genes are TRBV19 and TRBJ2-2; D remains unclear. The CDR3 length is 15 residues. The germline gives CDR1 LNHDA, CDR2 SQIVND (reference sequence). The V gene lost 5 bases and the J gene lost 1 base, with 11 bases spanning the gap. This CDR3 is CASSYEWENTGELFF. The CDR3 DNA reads TGTGCCAGTAGTTACGAGTGGGAGAACACCGGGGAGCTGTTTTTT.

The CDR3 loop is CASSHTFGDTQYF. CDR3 nucleotide sequence: TGTGCCAGCAGCCATACTTTCGGGGATACGCAGTATTTT. The gene calls are TRBV7-3 and TRBJ2-3; D gene unclear. Trimming cost V 5 bases and J 6 bases, with 12 bases left between them. Germline V gene data show CDR1 as SGHTA and CDR2 as FQGTGA. CDR3 length equals 13 residues. Drawing the rest from reference TRBV7-3 and TRBJ2-3, the complete variable domain is GAGVSQTPSNKVTEKGKYVELRCDPISGHTALYWYRQSLGQGPEFLIYFQGTGAADDSGLPNDRFFAVRPEGSVSTLKIQRTERGDSAVYLCASSHTFGDTQYFGPGTRLTVL.

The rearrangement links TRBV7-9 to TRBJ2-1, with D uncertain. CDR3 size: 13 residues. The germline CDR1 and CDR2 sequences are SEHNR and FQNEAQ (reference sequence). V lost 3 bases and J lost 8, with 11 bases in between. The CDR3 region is CASSLGELHEQFF. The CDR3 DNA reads TGTGCCAGCAGCTTGGGTGAACTGCATGAGCAGTTCTTC.

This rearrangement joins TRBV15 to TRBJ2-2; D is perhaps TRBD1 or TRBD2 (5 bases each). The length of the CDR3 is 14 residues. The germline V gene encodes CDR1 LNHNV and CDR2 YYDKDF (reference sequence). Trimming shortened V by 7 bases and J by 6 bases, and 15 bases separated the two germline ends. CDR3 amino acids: CATTLGGMSGELFF. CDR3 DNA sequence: TGTGCCACCACCCTTGGGGGTATGTCCGGGGAGCTGTTTTTT.

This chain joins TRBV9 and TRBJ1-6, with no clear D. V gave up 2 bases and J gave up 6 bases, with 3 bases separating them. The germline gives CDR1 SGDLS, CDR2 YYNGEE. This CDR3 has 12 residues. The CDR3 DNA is TGTGCCAGCAGCGTTCGTAATTCACCCCTCCACTTT. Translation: CASSVRNSPLHF.

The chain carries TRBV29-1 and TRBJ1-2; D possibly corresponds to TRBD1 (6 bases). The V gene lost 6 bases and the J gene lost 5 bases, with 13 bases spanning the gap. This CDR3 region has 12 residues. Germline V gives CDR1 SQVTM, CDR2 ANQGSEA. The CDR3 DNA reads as TGCAGCGTGGAAACAGGGAGATATGGCTACACCTTC. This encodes CSVETGRYGYTF. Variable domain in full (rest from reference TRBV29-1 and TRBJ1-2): SAVISQKPSRDICQRGTSLTIQCQVDSQVTMMFWYRQQPGQSLTLIATANQGSEATYESGFVIDKFPISRPNLTFSTLTVSNMSPEDSSIYLCSVETGRYGYTFGSGTRLTVV.

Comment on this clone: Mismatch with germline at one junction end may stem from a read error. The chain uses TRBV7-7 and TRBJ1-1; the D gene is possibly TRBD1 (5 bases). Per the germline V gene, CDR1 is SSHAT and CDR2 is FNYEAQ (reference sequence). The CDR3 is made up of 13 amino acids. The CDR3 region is CASSRVLNTEAFF. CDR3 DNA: TGTGCTAGCAGCAGGGTATTGAACACTGAAGCTTTCTTT.

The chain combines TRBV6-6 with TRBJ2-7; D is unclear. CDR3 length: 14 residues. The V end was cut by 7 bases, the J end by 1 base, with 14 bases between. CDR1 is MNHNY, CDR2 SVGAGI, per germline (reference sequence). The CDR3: CASTAATESYEQYF. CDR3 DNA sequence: TGTGCCAGCACGGCAGCGACCGAGTCCTACGAGCAGTACTTC.

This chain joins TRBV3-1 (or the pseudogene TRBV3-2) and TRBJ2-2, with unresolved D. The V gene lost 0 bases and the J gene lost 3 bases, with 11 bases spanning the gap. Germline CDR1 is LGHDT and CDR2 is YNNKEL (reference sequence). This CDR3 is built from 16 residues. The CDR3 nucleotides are TGTGCCAGCAGCCAAGATCTGAGACCACACACCGGGGAGCTGTTTTTT. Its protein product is CASSQDLRPHTGELFF.

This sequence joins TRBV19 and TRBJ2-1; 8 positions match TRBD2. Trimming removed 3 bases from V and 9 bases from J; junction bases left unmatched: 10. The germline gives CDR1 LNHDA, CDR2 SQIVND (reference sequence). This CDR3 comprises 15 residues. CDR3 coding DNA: TGTGCCAGTAGTATCACTAGCGGCCGCGGGCTTGAGCAGTTCTTC. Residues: CASSITSGRGLEQFF.

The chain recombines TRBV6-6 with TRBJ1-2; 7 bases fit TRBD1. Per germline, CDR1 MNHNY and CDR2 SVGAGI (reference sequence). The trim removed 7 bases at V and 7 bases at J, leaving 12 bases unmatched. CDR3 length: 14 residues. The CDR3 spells CASTPSTGSRGYTF. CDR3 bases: TGTGCCAGCACCCCTTCGACAGGGTCTCGTGGCTACACCTTC.

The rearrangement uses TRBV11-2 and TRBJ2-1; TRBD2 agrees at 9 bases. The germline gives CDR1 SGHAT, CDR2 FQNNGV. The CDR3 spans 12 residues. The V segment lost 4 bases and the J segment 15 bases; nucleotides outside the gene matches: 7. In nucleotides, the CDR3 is TGTGCCAGCAGCTATAGCGGGGGTATACCGTTCTTC. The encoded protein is CASSYSGGIPFF.

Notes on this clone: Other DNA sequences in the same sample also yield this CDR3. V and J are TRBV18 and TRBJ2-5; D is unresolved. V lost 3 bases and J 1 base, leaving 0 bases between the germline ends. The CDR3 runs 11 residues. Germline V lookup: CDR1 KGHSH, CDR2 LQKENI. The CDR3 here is CASSPQETQYF. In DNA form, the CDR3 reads TGTGCCAGCTCACCCCAAGAGACCCAGTACTTC. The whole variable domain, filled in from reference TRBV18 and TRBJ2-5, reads NAGVMQNPRHLVRRRGQEARLRCSPMKGHSHVYWYRQLPEEGLKFMVYLQKENIIDESGMPKERFSAEFPKEGPSILRIQQVVRGDSAAYFCASSPQETQYFGPGTRLLVL.

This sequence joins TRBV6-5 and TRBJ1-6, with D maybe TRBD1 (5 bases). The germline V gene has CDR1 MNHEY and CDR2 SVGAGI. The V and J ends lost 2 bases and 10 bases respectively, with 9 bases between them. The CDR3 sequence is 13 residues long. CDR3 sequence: CASSYGASSPLHF. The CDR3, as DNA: TGTGCCAGCAGTTACGGGGCAAGCTCACCCCTCCACTTT.

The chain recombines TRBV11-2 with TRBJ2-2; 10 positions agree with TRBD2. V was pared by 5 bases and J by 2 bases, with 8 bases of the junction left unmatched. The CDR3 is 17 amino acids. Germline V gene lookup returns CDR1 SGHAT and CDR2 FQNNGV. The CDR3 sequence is CASSPHPSGGNTGELFF. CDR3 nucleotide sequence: TGTGCCAGCAGCCCCCACCCTAGCGGGGGTAACACCGGGGAGCTGTTTTTT.